This T cell receptor (beta chain) was profiled in a study of T cell responses to AZD1222 COVID-19 vaccine. Study-level findings and limits: It was only 6 or 7 AZD1222 recipients who were seropositive at baseline. Nearly half of spike-specific TCRs reportedly target unmutated variant regions. Repertoire collection took place solely once the T cell response had peaked. Increased Spike-specific TCR breadth and depth were observed after two AZD1222 doses.

Here immunoSEQ multiplex PCR was the method, and the copy in TCRdb shows in-frame clones only, minus some. The sample includes under 150,000 clones, around 85% of them seen just once. From germline, CDR1 is LNHDA and CDR2 SQIVND (reference sequence). The CDR3 is 16 amino acids. The junction had 7 bases not matched to a gene; V was cut back by 2 bases and J by 5 bases. A word on this clone: Antigen: not known.

The sequencing here drew on peripheral blood, taken 28 days after the second dose of the MenACWY control vaccine. The source of this sequence is an adult who received the MenACWY meningococcal vaccine as a control. The rearrangement links TRBV19 to TRBJ2-2; 8 nucleotides agree with TRBD1. The CDR3 DNA follows: TGTGCCAGTAGTATACGGCCAGGGGGCGGGACCGGGGAGCTGTTTTTT. It yields the protein CASSIRPGGGTGELFF.